This T cell receptor (beta chain) was sequenced during a study of blood T cell repertoires in COVID-19 (dated by TCRdb to about 2020). Looking at the study overall: The collaborator samples originated in the United States, Italy and Spain and spanned the acute and convalescent phases of COVID-19. The material from the prospective study consisted of cDNA or gDNA derived from T cells, B-cell-depleted T cells, or PBMCs. The repertoires were made available in a free public database intended to serve as a resource for research on the immune response to SARS-CoV-2. The samples were drawn from the first 160 participants of the ongoing ImmuneRACE study and from over a thousand subjects provided by 6 global collaborators. Sample metadata almost always included a de-identified subject ID, COVID-19 status, age in years and sex. Where HLA class I and class II types were available, the types were taken from metadata supplied by the sample provider, not from assay-based typing. The dataset comprised deeply sampled blood TCRbeta repertoires from subjects exposed to, actively infected with, or recovered from COVID-19.

The collaborating institutions used their own protocols to collect whole blood in K2EDTA tubes. For TCRbeta analysis, collaborator samples were shipped as frozen whole blood, as isolated PBMCs, or as DNA extracted from either sample type. General conclusions and limits of the study: Clinical and demographic metadata were provided uncurated, with the amount varying by source and participant.

CDR1 and CDR2 were assigned from the germline V gene as MDHEN and SYDVKM. Counted from cysteine to phenylalanine, this CDR3 has 18 amino acids. Solely the CDR3 DNA is kept, with 54 bases framed from the first base. Trimming takes 3 bases off V and 0 bases off J; junction bases not matched to a gene: 10. TCRbeta CDR3 regions were amplified from genomic DNA by means of the immunoSEQ Assay, a bias-controlled multiplex PCR. The paper's data handling went like this. The number of nucleated cells in each sample was estimated by amplification of reference gene primers within the assay. To quantify the absolute abundance of each unique TCRbeta CDR3 rearrangement, sequence reads were collapsed and filtered. For each sample, productive Simpson clonality was calculated as the square root of Simpson's diversity index over productive rearrangements. TCRdb mirrors the immuneACCESS table, restricted to in-frame sequences. Some clones are absent from its copies; in checked studies, under half trace to an unresolved V gene, and the reason for the others is unknown. V and J calls and clone size are given by that table; D and trimming were obtained from the DNA. Recorded for this sample are around 32,000 clones; approximately 86% of them occurred a single time. The ten largest clones take up just over 5.5% of the sample.

Regarding this clone: The antigen it recognizes is unknown. No much larger clone exists at a distance of one base, and base qualities are not known.

The rearrangement combines TRBV28 with TRBJ2-4; 8 junctional bases match TRBD2. This TCR derives from a woman of 80 years or more with active or convalescent COVID-19. Sequencing was performed on peripheral blood. The DNA sequence is as follows: TGTGCCAGCAGTTTTATGGGCCTAGCGGGTTTAGCCAAAAACATTCAGTACTTC. It codes for CASSFMGLAGLAKNIQYF.